These T cell receptor beta chains were read from a single sample in a study of spatial heterogeneity in lung cancer. TCRdb recomputed calls from the 5' RACE reads with MiXCR, one row per CDR3 protein. The sample records roughly 91,000 distinct CDR3 sequences, approximately 20% being singletons. The sequencing used PBMCs, collected at surgery. The receptors come from a male donor with early-stage non-small cell lung cancer. Each CDR3 is given with its conserved first and last residue. A D gene is named only where the DNA matches it firmly. Clone size is shown for a subset of rows, as once, few, many or a class of expanded clone.

abundance: .
j_gene: TRBJ1-1
d_gene: .
v_gene: TRBV7-2
CDR3nt: TGTGCCAGTCGGGGGAACACTGAAGCTTTCTTT
CDR3aa: CASRGNTEAFF

abundance: .
j_gene: TRBJ2-7
d_gene: .
v_gene: TRBV12-3/TRBV12-4
CDR3nt: TGTGCCAGCAGTTTACAGGGGAACACGTACGAGCAGTACTTC
CDR3aa: CASSLQGNTYEQYF

abundance: few
j_gene: TRBJ2-7
d_gene: TRBD2
v_gene: TRBV6-2/TRBV6-3
CDR3nt: TGTGCCAGCAGTCACCGACTAGCGGGGAGCTACGAGCAGTACTTC
CDR3aa: CASSHRLAGSYEQYF

abundance: .
j_gene: TRBJ2-7
d_gene: .
v_gene: TRBV20-1
CDR3nt: TGCAGTGCTACACTAGTGGAGGGAGACCCCTACGAGCAGTACTTC
CDR3aa: CSATLVEGDPYEQYF

abundance: .
j_gene: TRBJ2-7
d_gene: TRBD2
v_gene: TRBV6-6
CDR3nt: TGTGCCAGCGGGAGCGGGAGGGCCTACGAGCAGTACTTC
CDR3aa: CASGSGRAYEQYF

abundance: few
j_gene: TRBJ1-2
d_gene: TRBD1
v_gene: TRBV10-3
CDR3nt: TGTGCCATCAACCGACAGGGTGAAGGCTATGGCTACACCTTC
CDR3aa: CAINRQGEGYGYTF

abundance: few
j_gene: TRBJ2-3
d_gene: .
v_gene: TRBV29-1
CDR3nt: TGCAGTGTTTTCGGACCCGGGGAAGATACGCAGTATTTT
CDR3aa: CSVFGPGEDTQYF

abundance: few
j_gene: TRBJ2-5
d_gene: .
v_gene: TRBV7-2
CDR3nt: TGTGCCAGCAGCTTAGCAGCCCTACAAGAGACCCAGTACTTC
CDR3aa: CASSLAALQETQYF

abundance: many
j_gene: TRBJ2-7
d_gene: .
v_gene: TRBV7-9
CDR3nt: TGTGCCAGCAGCCCGGGACCGGCCCACGAGCAGTACTTC
CDR3aa: CASSPGPAHEQYF

abundance: many
j_gene: TRBJ2-7
d_gene: .
v_gene: TRBV4-3
CDR3nt: TGCGCCAGCAGTCGAGGCGTGGGGCTGCCCTACGAGCAGTACTTC
CDR3aa: CASSRGVGLPYEQYF

abundance: .
j_gene: TRBJ1-2
d_gene: .
v_gene: TRBV27
CDR3nt: TGCGCCAGCAGTCCTTCGGGAGCGCCCTATGGCTACACCTTC
CDR3aa: CASSPSGAPYGYTF

abundance: few
j_gene: TRBJ1-2
d_gene: TRBD1
v_gene: TRBV6-5
CDR3nt: TGTGCCAGCAGTTACTCGACAGGGGGCCACTATGGCTACACCTTC
CDR3aa: CASSYSTGGHYGYTF

abundance: few
j_gene: TRBJ2-2
d_gene: TRBD1
v_gene: TRBV5-4
CDR3nt: TGTGCCAGCAGCGCGAACAGGGGCCAGAACACCGGGGAGCTGTTTTTT
CDR3aa: CASSANRGQNTGELFF

abundance: .
j_gene: TRBJ2-7
d_gene: .
v_gene: TRBV20-1
CDR3nt: TGCAGTGCTAGAACAGGGAATACCTACGAGCAGTACTTC
CDR3aa: CSARTGNTYEQYF

abundance: .
j_gene: TRBJ2-5
d_gene: TRBD1
v_gene: TRBV9
CDR3nt: TGTGCCAGCAGCCCCCTTGGGACAGCGGTGGGAGAGACCCAGTACTTC
CDR3aa: CASSPLGTAVGETQYF

abundance: many
j_gene: TRBJ2-2
d_gene: .
v_gene: TRBV12-3/TRBV12-4
CDR3nt: TGTGCCAGCAGTTTGGTCAGCACGAACACCGGGGAGCTGTTTTTT
CDR3aa: CASSLVSTNTGELFF

abundance: .
j_gene: TRBJ1-4
d_gene: .
v_gene: TRBV7-2
CDR3nt: TGTGCCAGCAGCTTAGTTCCGGGGGGCACTAATGAAAAACTGTTTTTT
CDR3aa: CASSLVPGGTNEKLFF

abundance: few
j_gene: TRBJ2-5
d_gene: .
v_gene: TRBV5-1
CDR3nt: TGCGCCAGCAGCTTAAACGAAGGATACCAAGAGACCCAGTACTTC
CDR3aa: CASSLNEGYQETQYF

abundance: .
j_gene: TRBJ2-7
d_gene: .
v_gene: TRBV5-6
CDR3nt: TGTGCCAGCAGCGTATCTCTACGTAGAGAGCAGTACTTC
CDR3aa: CASSVSLRREQYF

abundance: many
j_gene: TRBJ2-7
d_gene: .
v_gene: TRBV6-4
CDR3nt: TGTGCCGGAGGGGCTATCGAAGGGGACGAGCAGTACTTC
CDR3aa: CAGGAIEGDEQYF

abundance: .
j_gene: TRBJ2-2
d_gene: TRBD1
v_gene: TRBV5-1
CDR3nt: TGCGCCAGCAGCTTTATAGGGACAGGCAACACCGGGGAGCTGTTTTTT
CDR3aa: CASSFIGTGNTGELFF

abundance: many
j_gene: TRBJ1-1
d_gene: .
v_gene: TRBV19
CDR3nt: TGTGCCAGTAGTATACGTGACGGGGACACTGAAGCTTTCTTT
CDR3aa: CASSIRDGDTEAFF

abundance: .
j_gene: TRBJ2-3
d_gene: TRBD1
v_gene: TRBV7-6
CDR3nt: TGTGCCAGCAGCTTAGAGGCAGGGGGCATCTCAGATACGCAGTATTTT
CDR3aa: CASSLEAGGISDTQYF

abundance: .
j_gene: TRBJ2-3
d_gene: TRBD2
v_gene: TRBV7-3
CDR3nt: TGTGCCAGCAGCGCACGGACTAGCGGGGTGGCAGATACGCAGTATTTT
CDR3aa: CASSARTSGVADTQYF

abundance: many
j_gene: TRBJ2-1
d_gene: TRBD2
v_gene: TRBV20-1
CDR3nt: TGCAGTGCAGTGGGGCTAGCGGTTCACAATGAGCAGTTCTTC
CDR3aa: CSAVGLAVHNEQFF

abundance: once
j_gene: TRBJ2-5
d_gene: .
v_gene: TRBV5-1
CDR3nt: TGCGCCAGCAGCTTGGGCAGGGCACCCGAGACCCAGTACTTC
CDR3aa: CASSLGRAPETQYF

abundance: many
j_gene: TRBJ1-5
d_gene: .
v_gene: TRBV7-2
CDR3nt: TGTGCCAGCAGCTTGGGGGTAAGCAATCAGCCCCAGCATTTT
CDR3aa: CASSLGVSNQPQHF

abundance: .
j_gene: TRBJ2-7
d_gene: .
v_gene: TRBV6-1
CDR3nt: TGTGCCACCCACAGGGGGGGGCCTCCAGACTACGAGCAGTACTTC
CDR3aa: CATHRGGPPDYEQYF

abundance: .
j_gene: TRBJ2-2
d_gene: TRBD2
v_gene: TRBV24-1
CDR3nt: TGTGCCACCAGTGGGGCGGGACTAGCGGGAACGAACACCGGGGAGCTGTTTTTT
CDR3aa: CATSGAGLAGTNTGELFF

abundance: .
j_gene: TRBJ2-4
d_gene: TRBD1
v_gene: TRBV7-2
CDR3nt: TGTGCCAGCAGCCCAGGACAGGGGCAACCCATTCAGTACTTC
CDR3aa: CASSPGQGQPIQYF

abundance: .
j_gene: TRBJ2-1
d_gene: .
v_gene: TRBV2
CDR3nt: TGTGCCAGCAGTAGACAGGGGAGGGACAATGAGCAGTTCTTC
CDR3aa: CASSRQGRDNEQFF

abundance: few
j_gene: TRBJ1-3
d_gene: .
v_gene: TRBV28
CDR3nt: TGTGCCAGTCTATATGGAAACACCATATATTTT
CDR3aa: CASLYGNTIYF

abundance: many
j_gene: TRBJ1-3
d_gene: .
v_gene: TRBV18
CDR3nt: TGTGCCAGCTCATCGGGACCTTCTGGAAACACCATATATTTT
CDR3aa: CASSSGPSGNTIYF

abundance: few
j_gene: TRBJ1-2
d_gene: TRBD1
v_gene: TRBV29-1
CDR3nt: TGCAGCGTTCGACAGGGGTGGAACTATGGCTACACCTTC
CDR3aa: CSVRQGWNYGYTF

abundance: .
j_gene: TRBJ2-7
d_gene: TRBD1
v_gene: TRBV6-6
CDR3nt: TGTGCCAGCAGATGGACAGGGAAACCCTACGAGCAGTACTTC
CDR3aa: CASRWTGKPYEQYF

abundance: few
j_gene: TRBJ1-6
d_gene: .
v_gene: TRBV12-3/TRBV12-4
CDR3nt: TGTGCCAGCAGTCCCGCGGGACACCATAATTCACCCCTCCACTTT
CDR3aa: CASSPAGHHNSPLHF

abundance: .
j_gene: TRBJ2-2
d_gene: .
v_gene: TRBV24-1
CDR3nt: TGTGCCACCAGTGAACGTGGCAACACCGGGGAGCTGTTTTTT
CDR3aa: CATSERGNTGELFF

abundance: few
j_gene: TRBJ1-3
d_gene: .
v_gene: TRBV4-3
CDR3nt: TGCGCCAGCAGCTCACAGGCTCAGGTGACTGGAAACACCATATATTTT
CDR3aa: CASSSQAQVTGNTIYF

abundance: .
j_gene: TRBJ1-5
d_gene: .
v_gene: TRBV7-9
CDR3nt: TGTGCCAGCAGCTTAGCAGGGCCCTCCAATCAGCCCCAGCATTTT
CDR3aa: CASSLAGPSNQPQHF